The 15 T cell receptor beta chains below all came from one sample that was sequenced in a study of low-dose radiotherapy and immunotherapy resistance in tumors. Alpha- and beta-chain coverage of first-strand cDNA came from TRAV- and TRBV-specific primers. Using a constant-region primer together with a V-primer adapter, TCRs were subjected to approximately 20 PCR cycles of amplification. From the reads, TCRdb called clonotypes with MiXCR, one entry per CDR3 protein. The table includes 75,000 to 95,000 distinct CDR3 sequences, 18% detected once. Described time point: before trial treatment. Here the sequenced sample was PBMCs, taken before treatment. The receptors stem from a male donor with prostate cancer.

This clonotype has a count of ten or more. V and J are TRBV11-1 and TRBJ2-3; D not certain. The CDR3 is 17 residues long. The germline CDR1 and CDR2 sequences are SGHAT and FQDESV (reference sequence). Trimming removed 3 bases from V and 5 bases from J, with 21 bases in between. CDR3: CASSLGRAAPLGDTQYF. DNA of the CDR3: TGTGCCAGCAGCTTGGGTCGGGCCGCCCCGCTCGGAGATACGCAGTATTTT.

The table lists this clonotype with many counts. The V call is TRBV20-1, the J call TRBJ1-1, with 8 bases fitting TRBD1. This CDR3 is 15 amino acids long. V shed 6 bases, J shed 4 bases, and the junction held 13 bases outside the gene matches. CDR1 and CDR2 (germline): DFQATT, SNEGSKA (reference sequence). CDR3 region: CSARPLLTGATEAFF. CDR3 coding DNA: TGCAGTGCCCGGCCCCTCTTGACAGGGGCCACTGAAGCTTTCTTT.

This clonotype was seen at least ten times. CDR3 nucleotides: TGCAGTGCTACCCCGACTAGCGGCGGCGAATCTACGCAGTATTTT. Translation: CSATPTSGGESTQYF. V is TRBV20-1 and J is TRBJ2-3; 9 nucleotides line up with TRBD2. The length of the CDR3 is 15 residues. Germline V CDR1 and CDR2: DFQATT, SNEGSKA (reference sequence). V lost 4 bases to trimming and J lost 8 bases; unmatched junction nucleotides: 13.

This clonotype was seen repeatedly, ten times or more. The chain links TRBV10-2 to TRBJ2-7; no clear D. Germline V gene sequence: CDR1 WSHSY, CDR2 SAAADI. The CDR3 runs to 15 residues. V was pared by 4 bases and J by 3 bases, with 16 bases between. CDR3 nucleotides: TGCGCCAGCAGTGGGGTTCAGAACATAGACTACGAGCAGTACTTC. It translates to CASSGVQNIDYEQYF.

This clonotype was seen at least ten times. The chain employs TRBV12-3 or TRBV12-4 and TRBJ1-2; D call uncertain. The CDR3 sequence is 14 residues long. The ends were cut back, 1 base at V and 5 bases at J, with 11 bases in the middle. CDR3 DNA sequence: TGTGCCAGCAGTTTAGACGGGCCCGAGTATGGCTACACCTTC. Translation gives CASSLDGPEYGYTF.

This clonotype was seen ten or more times. The CDR3: CASSPSVTVNYGYTF. CDR3 coding DNA: TGTGCCAGCAGTCCCTCTGTGACAGTAAACTATGGCTACACCTTC. The chain has TRBV12-3 or TRBV12-4 and TRBJ1-2; a possible D gene is TRBD1 (5 bases). The CDR3 contains 15 residues. With 5 bases removed from V and 2 bases from J, the gap between germline ends came to 15 bases.

Ten or more counts support this clonotype. The V call is TRBV28, the J call TRBJ2-1; 11 bases fit TRBD2. The length of the CDR3 is 19 residues. V dropped 7 bases and J dropped 0; count of bases not matched to a gene: 14. The germline CDR1 and CDR2 sequences are MDHEN and SYDVKM. The CDR3 DNA sequence: TGTGCCAGCAATGGGATGGGACTAGCGGAACCAAGCTCCTACAATGAGCAGTTCTTC. Its protein product is CASNGMGLAEPSSYNEQFF.

In this sample, this clonotype turned up many times. The chain combines TRBV11-2 with TRBJ1-2; D gene unclear. CDR1 SGHAT and CDR2 FQNNGV come from the germline V gene. The ends were cut back, 1 base at V and 5 bases at J, with 14 bases in the middle. This CDR3 region has 15 residues. The CDR3 region has the DNA TGTGCCAGCAGCTTAGCCCCTCTCTCACCATATGGCTACACCTTC. As protein: CASSLAPLSPYGYTF.

In its sample, this clonotype was seen many times. This sequence joins TRBV3-1 and TRBJ2-1; D not certain. V lost 4 bases to trimming and J lost 8 bases, with 15 bases between them. The CDR3 sequence is 14 residues long. Looked up from germline, CDR1 is LGHDT and CDR2 is YNNKEL (reference sequence). The CDR3 sequence: CASSPDGRGYEQFF. Here the CDR3 DNA reads TGTGCCAGCAGCCCCGACGGAAGAGGCTATGAGCAGTTCTTC.

This clonotype was recorded many times. The CDR3: CATSREGEGAYEQYF. The CDR3 nucleotides read TGTGCCACCAGCAGAGAGGGGGAGGGGGCCTACGAGCAGTACTTC. The chain couples TRBV15 to TRBJ2-7; D perhaps matches TRBD2 (7 bases). Germline CDR1 and CDR2: LNHNV and YYDKDF (reference sequence). V was shortened by 0 bases and J by 2 bases, with 11 bases between the two germline ends. The CDR3 spans 15 residues. Supplemented by reference TRBV15 and TRBJ2-7, the full variable domain reads DAMVIQNPRYQVTQFGKPVTLSCSQTLNHNVMYWYQQKSSQAPKLLFHYYDKDFNNEADTPDNFQSRRPNTSFCFLDIRSPGLGDTAMYLCATSREGEGAYEQYFGPGTRLTVT.

The V gene is TRBV27, the J gene TRBJ2-5, with TRBD1 matching 8 bases. The CDR3 is made up of 16 amino acids. Germline V gene data show CDR1 as MNHEY and CDR2 as SMNVEV (reference sequence). Trimming at V came to 2 bases and at J to 7 bases, leaving 12 bases not matched to a gene. CDR3 amino acids: CASSLIVGTGLGTQYF. The DNA for the CDR3 is TGTGCCAGCAGTTTAATTGTTGGGACAGGATTGGGGACCCAGTACTTC.

This clonotype was found a few times. The chain has TRBV10-3 and TRBJ2-3; the D is unclear. This CDR3 region has 13 residues. Germline-derived CDR1 and CDR2 are ENHRY and SYGVKD. V lost 6 bases to trimming and J lost 5 bases, with 12 bases between them. This chain's CDR3 is CAIRTGKQDTQYF. The DNA for the CDR3 is TGTGCCATCAGAACGGGCAAACAAGATACGCAGTATTTT.

At least ten counts were recorded for this clonotype. This sequence joins TRBV6-2 or TRBV6-3 and TRBJ2-1; 11 positions match TRBD1. This CDR3 comprises 17 residues. Germline CDR1 reads MNHEY; CDR2 reads SVGEGT. Trimming at V came to 5 bases and at J to 3 bases, leaving 9 bases not matched to a gene. CDR3 residues: CASSQKRTGGYYNEQFF. In DNA, the CDR3 is TGTGCCAGCAGTCAGAAACGGACAGGGGGCTACTACAATGAGCAGTTCTTC.

This clonotype came up a few times. The chain combines TRBV7-9 with TRBJ2-5, with a weak D call TRBD2 (6 bases). CDR1 SEHNR and CDR2 FQNEAQ come from the germline V gene (reference sequence). With 5 bases removed from V and 2 bases from J, the gap between germline ends came to 18 bases. The CDR3 consists of 16 residues. The CDR3 is CASSTGTRGLQETQYF. In DNA, the CDR3 is TGTGCCAGCAGCACCGGGACTCGCGGACTTCAAGAGACCCAGTACTTC.

A remark on this clonotype: It differs at one base from a far larger clone, so likely a read error. The chain employs TRBV4-2 and TRBJ2-1, with 8 bases matching TRBD1. This CDR3 comprises 17 residues. The germline V gene encodes CDR1 LGHNA and CDR2 YNFKEQ. The V and J ends lost 4 bases and 10 bases, in that order; junction bases with no gene match: 18. CDR3 nucleotide sequence: TGTGCCAGCAGCCGGATATCACTGCAGGGGGCCGCTTACGAGCAGTTCTTC. Translating it yields CASSRISLQGAAYEQFF.